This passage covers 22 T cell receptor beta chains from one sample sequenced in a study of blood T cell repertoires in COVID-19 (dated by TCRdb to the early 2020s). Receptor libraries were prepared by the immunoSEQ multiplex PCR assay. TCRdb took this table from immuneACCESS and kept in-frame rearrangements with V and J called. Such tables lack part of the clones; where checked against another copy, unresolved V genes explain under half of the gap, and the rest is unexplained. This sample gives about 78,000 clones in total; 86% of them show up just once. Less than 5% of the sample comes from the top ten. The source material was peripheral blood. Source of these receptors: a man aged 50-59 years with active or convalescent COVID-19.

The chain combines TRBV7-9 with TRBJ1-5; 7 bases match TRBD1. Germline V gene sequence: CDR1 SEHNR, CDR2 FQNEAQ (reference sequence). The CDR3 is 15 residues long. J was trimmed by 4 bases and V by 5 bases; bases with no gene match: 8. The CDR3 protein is CASSPGQFGNQPQHF. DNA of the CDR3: TGTGCCAGCAGCCCGGGACAGTTTGGAAATCAGCCCCAGCATTTT.

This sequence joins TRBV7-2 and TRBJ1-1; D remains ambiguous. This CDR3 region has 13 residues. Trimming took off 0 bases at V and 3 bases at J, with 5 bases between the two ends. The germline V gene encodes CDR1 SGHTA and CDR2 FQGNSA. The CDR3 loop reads CASSLAAYTEAFF. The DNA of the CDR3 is TGTGCCAGCAGCTTAGCAGCTTACACTGAAGCTTTCTTT.

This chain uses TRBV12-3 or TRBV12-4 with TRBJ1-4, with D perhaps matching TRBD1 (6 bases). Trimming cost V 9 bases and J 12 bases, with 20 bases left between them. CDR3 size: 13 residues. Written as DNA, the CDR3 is TGTGCCAGACGGGCAGGGGACCGCAAACAACTGTTTTTT. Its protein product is CARRAGDRKQLFF.

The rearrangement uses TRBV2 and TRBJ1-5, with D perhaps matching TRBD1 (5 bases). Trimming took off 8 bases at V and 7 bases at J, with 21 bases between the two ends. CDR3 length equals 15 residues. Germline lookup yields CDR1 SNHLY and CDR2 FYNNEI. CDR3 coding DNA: TGTGCCAGCTCCCCCCAGGGACTTATCGTGCAGCCCCAGCATTTT. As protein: CASSPQGLIVQPQHF. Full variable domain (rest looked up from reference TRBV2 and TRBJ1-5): EPEVTQTPSHQVTQMGQEVILRCVPISNHLYFYWYRQILGQKVEFLVSFYNNEISEKSEIFDDQFSVERPDGSNFTLKIRSTKLEDSAMYFCASSPQGLIVQPQHFGDGTRLSIL.

In DNA form, the CDR3 reads TGTGCCACCAGTGACCCGGGATTAGACGGAAACACCATATATTTT. Translating gives CATSDPGLDGNTIYF. The rearrangement uses TRBV24-1 and TRBJ1-3, with D unclear. The CDR3 length is 15 residues. CDR1 and CDR2 from the germline V gene are KGHDR and SFDVKD. V shed 4 bases and J shed 4 bases, with 13 bases lying between them.

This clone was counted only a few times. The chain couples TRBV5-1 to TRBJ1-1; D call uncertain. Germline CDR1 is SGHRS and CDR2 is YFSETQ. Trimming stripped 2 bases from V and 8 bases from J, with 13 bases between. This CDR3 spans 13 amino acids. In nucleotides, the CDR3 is TGCGCCAGCAGCTTAAGAAACACAGCAGAAGCTTTCTTT. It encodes CASSLRNTAEAFF.

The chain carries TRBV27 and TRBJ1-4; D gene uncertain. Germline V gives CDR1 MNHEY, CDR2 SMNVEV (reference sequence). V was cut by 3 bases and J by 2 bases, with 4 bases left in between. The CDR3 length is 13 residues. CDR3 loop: CASSLRTNEKLFF. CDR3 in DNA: TGTGCCAGCAGTTTGCGGACTAATGAAAAACTGTTTTTT.

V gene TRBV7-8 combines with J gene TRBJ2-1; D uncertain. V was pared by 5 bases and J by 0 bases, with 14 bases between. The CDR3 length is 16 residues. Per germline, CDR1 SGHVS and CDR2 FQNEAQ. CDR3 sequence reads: CASSPARRVSYNEQFF. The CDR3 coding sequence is TGTGCCAGCAGCCCAGCCCGACGGGTCTCCTACAATGAGCAGTTCTTC.

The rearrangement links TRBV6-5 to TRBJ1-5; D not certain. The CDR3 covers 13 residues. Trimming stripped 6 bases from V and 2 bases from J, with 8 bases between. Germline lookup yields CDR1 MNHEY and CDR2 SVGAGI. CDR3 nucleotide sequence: TGTGCCAGCAGCCTTTTCCGCAATCAGCCCCAGCATTTT. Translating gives CASSLFRNQPQHF.

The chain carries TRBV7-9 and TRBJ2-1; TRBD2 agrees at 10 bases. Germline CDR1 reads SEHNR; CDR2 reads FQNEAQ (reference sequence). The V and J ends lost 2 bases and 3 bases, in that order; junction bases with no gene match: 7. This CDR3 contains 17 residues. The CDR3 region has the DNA TGTGCCAGCAGCTTACTAGCGGGGGTTCTCCTCTACAATGAGCAGTTCTTC. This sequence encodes CASSLLAGVLLYNEQFF.

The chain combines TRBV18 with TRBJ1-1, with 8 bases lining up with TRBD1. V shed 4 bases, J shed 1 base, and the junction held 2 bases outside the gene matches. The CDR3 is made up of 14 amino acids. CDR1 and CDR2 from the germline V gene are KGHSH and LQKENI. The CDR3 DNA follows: TGTGCCAGCTCACGGACAGGGAAGAACACTGAAGCTTTCTTT. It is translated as CASSRTGKNTEAFF.

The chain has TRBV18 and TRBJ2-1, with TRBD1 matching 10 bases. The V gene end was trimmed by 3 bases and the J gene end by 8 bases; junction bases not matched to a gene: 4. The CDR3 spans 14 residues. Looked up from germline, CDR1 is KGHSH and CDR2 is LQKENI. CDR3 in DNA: TGTGCCAGCTCACCGGGACAGGGGTTCGATGAGCAGTTCTTC. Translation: CASSPGQGFDEQFF.

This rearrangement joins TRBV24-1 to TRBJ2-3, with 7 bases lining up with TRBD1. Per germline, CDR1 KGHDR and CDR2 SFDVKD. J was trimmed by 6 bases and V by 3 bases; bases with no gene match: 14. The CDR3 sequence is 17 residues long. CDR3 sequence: CATSDADNKGGLDTQYF. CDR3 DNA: TGTGCCACCAGTGATGCGGACAACAAAGGGGGCTTGGATACGCAGTATTTT.

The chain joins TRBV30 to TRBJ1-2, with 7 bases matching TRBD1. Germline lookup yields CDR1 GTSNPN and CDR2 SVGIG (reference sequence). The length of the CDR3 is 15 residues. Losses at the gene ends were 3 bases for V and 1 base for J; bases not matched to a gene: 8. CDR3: CAWRARTGGNYGYTF. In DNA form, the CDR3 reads TGTGCCTGGAGGGCCAGGACAGGCGGTAACTATGGCTACACCTTC.

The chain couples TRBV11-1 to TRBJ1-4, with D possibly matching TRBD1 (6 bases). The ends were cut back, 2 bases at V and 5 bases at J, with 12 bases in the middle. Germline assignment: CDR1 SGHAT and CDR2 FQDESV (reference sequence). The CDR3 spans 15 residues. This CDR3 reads CASSLSGQRNEKLFF. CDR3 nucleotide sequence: TGTGCCAGCAGCTTATCCGGACAGCGAAATGAAAAACTGTTTTTT.

DNA of the CDR3: TGTGCCATCAGTGGGCCGCTCGGGGAGCTGTTTTTT. The encoded protein is CAISGPLGELFF. This sequence joins TRBV10-3 and TRBJ2-2, with D unresolved. Germline V gene lookup returns CDR1 ENHRY and CDR2 SYGVKD. CDR3 size: 12 residues. V was pared by 4 bases and J by 7 bases, with 7 bases between.

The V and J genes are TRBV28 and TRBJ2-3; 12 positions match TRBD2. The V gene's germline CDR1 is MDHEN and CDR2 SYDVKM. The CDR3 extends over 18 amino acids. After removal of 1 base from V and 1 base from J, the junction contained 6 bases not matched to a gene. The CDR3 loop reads CASSLFLAGGPGTDTQYF. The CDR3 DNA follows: TGTGCCAGCAGTTTATTCCTAGCGGGGGGGCCGGGCACAGATACGCAGTATTTT.

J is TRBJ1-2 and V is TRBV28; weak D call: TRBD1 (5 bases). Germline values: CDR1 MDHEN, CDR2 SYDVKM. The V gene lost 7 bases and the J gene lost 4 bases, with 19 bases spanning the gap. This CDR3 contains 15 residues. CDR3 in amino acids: CASTTGGGDSYGYTF. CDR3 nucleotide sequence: TGTGCCAGCACCACGGGTGGGGGGGATAGCTATGGCTACACCTTC.

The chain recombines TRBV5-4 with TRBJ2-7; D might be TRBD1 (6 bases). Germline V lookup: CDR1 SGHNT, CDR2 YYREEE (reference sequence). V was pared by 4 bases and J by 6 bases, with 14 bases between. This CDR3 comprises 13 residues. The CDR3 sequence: CASSVGTRIEQYF. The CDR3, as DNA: TGTGCCAGCAGCGTCGGGACACGGATCGAGCAGTACTTC. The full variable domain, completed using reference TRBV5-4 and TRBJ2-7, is ETGVTQSPTHLIKTRGQQVTLRCSSQSGHNTVSWYQQALGQGPQFIFQYYREEENGRGNFPPRFSGLQFPNYSSELNVNALELDDSALYLCASSVGTRIEQYFGPGTRLTVT.

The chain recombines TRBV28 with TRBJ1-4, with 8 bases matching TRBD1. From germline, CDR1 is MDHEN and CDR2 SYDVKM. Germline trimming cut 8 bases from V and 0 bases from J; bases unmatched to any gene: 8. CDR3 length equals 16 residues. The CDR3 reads CASGAGQGATNEKLFF. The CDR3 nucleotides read TGTGCCAGCGGGGCTGGACAGGGTGCAACTAATGAAAAACTGTTTTTT.

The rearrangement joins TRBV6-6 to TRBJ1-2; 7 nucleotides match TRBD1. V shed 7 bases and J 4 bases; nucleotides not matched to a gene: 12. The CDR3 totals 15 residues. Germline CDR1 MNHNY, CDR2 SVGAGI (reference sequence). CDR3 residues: CASTLQAGGIYGYTF. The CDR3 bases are TGTGCCAGCACCCTTCAGGCAGGGGGGATCTATGGCTACACCTTC.

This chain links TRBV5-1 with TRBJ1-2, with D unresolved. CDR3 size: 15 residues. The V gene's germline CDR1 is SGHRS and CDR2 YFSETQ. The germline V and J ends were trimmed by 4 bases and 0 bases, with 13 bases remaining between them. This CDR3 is CASSPQQRTNYGYTF. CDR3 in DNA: TGCGCCAGCAGCCCTCAACAGCGGACTAACTATGGCTACACCTTC.